The clone carrying this T cell receptor beta chain was detected many times. The antigen is undetermined. The data belong to a study of spatial heterogeneity in lung cancer. Looking at the study overall: A T cell module score from matched bulk RNA-seq correlated strongly with TCR transcript counts in tumor regions. Study results and limitations: Tumor mutation count correlated with how many alpha and beta TCRs expanded intratumorally. Approximate estimated coverage of tumor T cells amounted to 6.5% to 8% for alpha and less than 15% for beta chains.

Trimming removed 5 bases from V and 5 bases from J, with 9 bases in between. The CDR3 has 13 amino acids. As for time point: sample taken at primary tumor resection. The donors, approximately 66 patients with untreated early-stage non-small cell lung cancer, provided the samples. Via MiXCR, TCRdb re-called the 5' RACE reads, giving one row per CDR3 protein. The profile covers about 100,000 distinct CDR3 sequences, with nearly 4.5% appearing a single time and around 20% taken by the ten largest. The specimen was lung tumor tissue, collected at surgery. The TCR sequence derives from a male donor with early-stage non-small cell lung cancer. The chain links TRBV12-3 or TRBV12-4 to TRBJ1-4, with a weak D call TRBD1 (6 bases). The DNA for the CDR3 is TGTGCCAGCAGTGCTGGACAGAATGAAAAACTGTTTTTT. Protein sequence: CASSAGQNEKLFF.